This is a list of T cell receptor beta chains from one sample in a study of Graves' ophthalmopathy and Graves' hyperthyroidism. TCRdb re-called the multiplex PCR reads with MiXCR, one entry per CDR3 protein. The sample has 600,000 to 950,000 distinct CDR3 sequences, roughly 40% seen once; the top ten hold approximately 43%. Sequencing was done on a sample of peripheral blood. These receptors were collected from an adult man with Graves' ophthalmopathy. CDR3s include the opening cysteine and the closing phenylalanine or tryptophan. The D gene is left open where the match is weak. The size of a clone is reported for some rows only, either as once, few or many, or as a class for expanded clones.

v_gene,abundance,j_gene,d_gene,CDR3aa,CDR3nt
TRBV12-5,few,TRBJ1-2,TRBD1,CASGSGQGLRGYTF,TGTGCTAGTGGTTCTGGACAGGGCTTACGTGGCTACACCTTC
TRBV14,.,TRBJ2-2,.,CASSQDGWNRDTGELFF,TGTGCCAGCAGCCAAGATGGTTGGAACAGGGACACCGGGGAGCTGTTTTTT
TRBV7-6,many,TRBJ2-6,.,CASSLARRAPGANVLTF,TGTGCCAGCAGCTTAGCTCGCAGGGCACCTGGGGCCAACGTCCTGACTTTC
TRBV4-1,few,TRBJ2-2,.,CASSQEPGGRDGELFF,TGCGCCAGCAGCCAAGAGCCAGGGGGGCGAGACGGGGAGCTGTTTTTT
TRBV24-1,few,TRBJ1-5,TRBD1,CATSDTTGGQANQPQHF,TGTGCCACCAGCGACACGACGGGGGGACAGGCCAATCAGCCCCAGCATTTT
TRBV7-9,.,TRBJ1-1,.,CASSKISARETEAFF,TGTGCCAGCAGCAAAATTTCGGCGAGGGAAACTGAAGCTTTCTTT
TRBV7-9,.,TRBJ2-5,.,CASSLAIGQTDTQYF,TGTGCCAGCAGCTTAGCGATTGGACAGACAGATACGCAGTACTTC
TRBV7-9,few,TRBJ1-4,.,CASSLANVWDQARGANEKLFF,TGTGCCAGCAGCTTAGCCAATGTGTGGGATCAGGCCCGAGGCGCTAATGAAAAACTGTTTTTT
TRBV10-3,many,TRBJ2-5,.,CAISDMGGQQETQYF,TGTGCCATCAGCGACATGGGGGGACAACAAGAGACCCAGTACTTC
TRBV7-2,.,TRBJ2-7,TRBD1,CASSRGTGGAEQYF,TGTGCCAGCAGCCGAGGGACAGGGGGCGCCGAGCAGTACTTC
TRBV5-1,many,TRBJ1-2,TRBD1,CASSAGQGDGYTF,TGCGCCAGCAGCGCGGGACAGGGGGATGGCTACACCTTC
TRBV10-2,many,TRBJ1-2,.,CASSEDLYGYTF,TGCGCCAGCAGTGAAGACCTCTATGGCTACACCTTC
TRBV12-3/TRBV12-4,few,TRBJ1-5,.,CASSFVIGVRQPQHF,TGTGCCAGCAGTTTTGTTATCGGGGTAAGACAGCCCCAGCATTTT
TRBV7-3,once,TRBJ2-3,.,CASSLMGGQDTQYF,TGTGCCAGCAGCTTAATGGGGGGGCAAGATACGCAGTATTTT
TRBV25-1,many,TRBJ2-7,.,CASSLFPDSTYEQYF,TGTGCCAGCAGTTTATTCCCCGACAGCACCTACGAGCAGTACTTC
TRBV10-1,.,TRBJ2-5,TRBD1,CASSDSRTGGFLGETQYF,TGCGCCAGCAGTGATTCTCGAACAGGGGGCTTTTTAGGAGAGACCCAGTACTTC
TRBV10-3,many,TRBJ2-2,.,CATARRDVDGELFF,TGTGCCACCGCTAGACGGGACGTGGACGGGGAGCTGTTTTTT
TRBV7-9,few,TRBJ2-7,TRBD2,CASRGGGGDSYEQYF,TGTGCCAGCAGGGGTGGCGGGGGTGACTCCTACGAGCAGTACTTC
TRBV7-2,few,TRBJ2-7,.,CASSFGLDRYEQYF,TGTGCCAGCAGCTTTGGGCTGGACCGCTACGAGCAGTACTTC
TRBV7-2,many,TRBJ1-5,TRBD1,CASSADRASNQPQHF,TGTGCCAGCAGCGCGGACAGGGCTAGCAATCAGCCCCAGCATTTT
TRBV7-9,few,TRBJ2-6,.,CASKNSPPGANVLTF,TGTGCCAGCAAGAACAGCCCTCCTGGGGCCAACGTCCTGACTTTC
TRBV20-1,.,TRBJ2-5,TRBD2,CSAPRGGPKTQYF,TGCAGTGCCCCGCGGGGGGGCCCTAAGACCCAGTACTTC
TRBV19,few,TRBJ1-4,.,CASSIAGVREKLFF,TGTGCCAGTAGTATCGCAGGGGTACGTGAAAAACTGTTTTTT
TRBV7-2,.,TRBJ1-1,.,CASSLGAGPRTEAFF,TGTGCCAGCAGCTTGGGGGCGGGGCCCCGAACTGAAGCTTTCTTT
TRBV10-3,many,TRBJ1-2,.,CAISEDITGHYGYTF,TGTGCCATCAGCGAAGATATCACAGGGCACTATGGCTACACCTTC
TRBV6-5,.,TRBJ1-6,TRBD1,CASSYRQGDSPLHF,TGTGCCAGCAGTTATCGCCAGGGGGATTCACCCCTCCACTTT
TRBV13,few,TRBJ2-7,.,CASSFGQLKYEQYF,TGTGCCAGCAGCTTCGGACAGCTAAAATACGAGCAGTACTTC
TRBV7-9,many,TRBJ2-5,.,CASSLRGVPQETQYF,TGTGCCAGCAGCTTAAGAGGTGTACCACAAGAGACCCAGTACTTC
TRBV19,many,TRBJ1-1,.,CASSAGRVNTEAFF,TGTGCCAGTAGTGCGGGACGGGTTAACACTGAAGCTTTCTTT
TRBV7-9,.,TRBJ2-6,TRBD2,CASSRGLAGAGANVLTF,TGTGCCAGCAGCCGGGGACTAGCGGGAGCTGGGGCCAACGTCCTGACTTTC
TRBV20-1,once,TRBJ2-2,.,CSATSDRANTGELFF,TGCAGTGCTACGTCGGACAGAGCGAACACCGGGGAGCTGTTTTTT
TRBV7-9,few,TRBJ2-2,TRBD1,CASSPRTGMSTGELFF,TGCGCCAGCAGCCCCAGGACAGGGATGAGCACCGGGGAGCTGTTTTTT
TRBV7-8,.,TRBJ1-6,.,CASSSPLHF,TGTGCCAGCAGTTCACCCCTCCACTTT
TRBV10-3,many,TRBJ2-5,TRBD1,CAITTGVGETQYF,TGTGCCATCACCACAGGGGTAGGCGAGACCCAGTACTTC
TRBV29-1,many,TRBJ2-5,.,CSVEDLQGRTQYF,TGCAGCGTTGAAGATCTACAGGGCCGGACCCAGTACTTC
TRBV10-3,many,TRBJ2-5,.,CATRGQVQETQYF,TGTGCCACCCGGGGTCAGGTCCAAGAGACCCAGTACTTC
TRBV7-9,.,TRBJ2-2,.,CASSSLGQGKGNTGELFF,TGTGCCAGCAGTTCGTTGGGGCAGGGAAAGGGGAACACCGGGGAGCTGTTTTTT
TRBV7-9,.,TRBJ1-5,TRBD1,CAQKGAGGSNQPQHF,TGTGCCCAAAAGGGGGCAGGGGGATCCAATCAGCCCCAGCATTTT
TRBV6-5,.,TRBJ1-2,.,CASTRTGNYGYTF,TGTGCCAGCACCAGGACGGGCAACTATGGCTACACCTTC
TRBV25-1,few,TRBJ2-2,.,CASSTVLGELFF,TGTGCCAGCAGCACAGTTCTCGGGGAGCTGTTTTTT
TRBV10-3,many,TRBJ2-5,.,CAISESTLGRGETQYF,TGTGCCATCAGTGAGTCTACCCTTGGCAGGGGAGAGACCCAGTACTTC
TRBV7-9,.,TRBJ2-6,.,CASASSGPSGANVLTF,TGTGCCAGCGCCTCGTCGGGGCCCTCTGGGGCCAACGTCCTGACTTTC
TRBV28,many,TRBJ2-7,.,CASSVTGTNYEQYF,TGTGCCAGCAGTGTCACCGGGACAAACTACGAGCAGTACTTC
TRBV9,.,TRBJ1-1,.,CASSVGVGRRDTEAFF,TGTGCCAGCAGCGTAGGGGTAGGCCGGAGGGACACTGAAGCTTTCTTT
TRBV6-5,.,TRBJ2-7,.,CASSYSTDFYEQYF,TGTGCCAGCAGTTACTCGACAGATTTCTACGAGCAGTACTTC
TRBV7-3,.,TRBJ2-2,.,CAGICRDVNTGELFF,TGTGCCGGGATTTGTAGGGACGTAAACACCGGGGAGCTGTTTTTT
TRBV5-4,few,TRBJ2-5,.,CASSLVPDYQETQYF,TGTGCCAGCAGCTTGGTACCAGATTACCAAGAGACCCAGTACTTC
TRBV25-1,few,TRBJ1-1,.,CASSQDGRGTEAFF,TGTGCCAGCAGTCAGGACGGGCGTGGGACTGAAGCTTTCTTT